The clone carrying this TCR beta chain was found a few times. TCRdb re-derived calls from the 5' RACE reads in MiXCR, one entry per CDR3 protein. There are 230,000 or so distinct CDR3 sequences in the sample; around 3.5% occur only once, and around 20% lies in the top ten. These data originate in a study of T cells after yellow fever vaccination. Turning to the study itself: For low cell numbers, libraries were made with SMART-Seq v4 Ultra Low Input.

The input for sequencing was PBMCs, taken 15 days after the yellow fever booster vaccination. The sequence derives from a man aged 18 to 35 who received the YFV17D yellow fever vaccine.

CDR3 loop: CSARNLQGTVTGELFF. The CDR3 DNA sequence: TGCAGTGCTAGAAACCTTCAGGGGACGGTCACCGGGGAGCTGTTTTTT. V is TRBV20-1 and J is TRBJ2-2, with D maybe TRBD1 (6 bases). Germline assignment: CDR1 DFQATT and CDR2 SNEGSKA (reference sequence). The CDR3 runs to 16 residues. The germline V and J ends were trimmed by 2 bases and 4 bases, with 17 bases remaining between them.